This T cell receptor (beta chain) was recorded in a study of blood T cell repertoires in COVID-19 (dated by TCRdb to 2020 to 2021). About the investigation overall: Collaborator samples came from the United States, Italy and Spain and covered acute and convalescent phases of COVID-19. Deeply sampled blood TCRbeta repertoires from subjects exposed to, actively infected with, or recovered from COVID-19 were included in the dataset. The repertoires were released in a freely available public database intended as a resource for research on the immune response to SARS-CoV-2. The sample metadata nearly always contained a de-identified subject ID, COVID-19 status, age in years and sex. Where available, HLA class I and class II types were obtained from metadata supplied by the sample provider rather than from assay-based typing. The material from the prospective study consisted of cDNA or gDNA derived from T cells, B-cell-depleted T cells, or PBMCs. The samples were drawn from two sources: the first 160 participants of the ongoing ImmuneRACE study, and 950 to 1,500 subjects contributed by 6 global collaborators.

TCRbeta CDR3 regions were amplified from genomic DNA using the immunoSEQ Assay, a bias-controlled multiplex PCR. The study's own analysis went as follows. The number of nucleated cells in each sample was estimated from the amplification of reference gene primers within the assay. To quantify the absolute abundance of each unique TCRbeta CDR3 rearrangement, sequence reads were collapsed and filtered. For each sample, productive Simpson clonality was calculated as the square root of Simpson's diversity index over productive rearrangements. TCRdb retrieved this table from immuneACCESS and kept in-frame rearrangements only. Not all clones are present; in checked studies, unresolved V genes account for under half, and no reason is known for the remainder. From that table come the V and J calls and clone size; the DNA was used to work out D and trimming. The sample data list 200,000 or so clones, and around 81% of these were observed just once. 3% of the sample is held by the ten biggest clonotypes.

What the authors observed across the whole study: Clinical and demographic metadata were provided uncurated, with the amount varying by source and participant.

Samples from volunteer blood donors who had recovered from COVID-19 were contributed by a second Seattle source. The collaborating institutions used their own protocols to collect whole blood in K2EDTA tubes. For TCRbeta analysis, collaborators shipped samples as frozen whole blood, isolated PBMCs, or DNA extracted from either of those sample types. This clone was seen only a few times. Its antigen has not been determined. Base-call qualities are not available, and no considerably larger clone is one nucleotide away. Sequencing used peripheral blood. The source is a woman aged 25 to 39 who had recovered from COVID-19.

The sequenced DNA is TGCGCCAGCAGCCAAGTGTTGGGGGGGCTGGGCACTGAAGCTTTCTTT. This yields the protein CASSQVLGGLGTEAFF. The chain is made from TRBV4-1 and TRBJ1-1; tentative D gene TRBD1, with 6 bases matching. Trimming takes 1 base from V and 4 bases from J, and the germline ends sit 16 bases apart. The CDR1 and CDR2 encoded by the germline V gene are MGHRA and YSYEKL. Measured from the cysteine to the phenylalanine, the CDR3 is 16 residues long. This entry keeps only the CDR3 DNA: 48 bases, framed from base 1.